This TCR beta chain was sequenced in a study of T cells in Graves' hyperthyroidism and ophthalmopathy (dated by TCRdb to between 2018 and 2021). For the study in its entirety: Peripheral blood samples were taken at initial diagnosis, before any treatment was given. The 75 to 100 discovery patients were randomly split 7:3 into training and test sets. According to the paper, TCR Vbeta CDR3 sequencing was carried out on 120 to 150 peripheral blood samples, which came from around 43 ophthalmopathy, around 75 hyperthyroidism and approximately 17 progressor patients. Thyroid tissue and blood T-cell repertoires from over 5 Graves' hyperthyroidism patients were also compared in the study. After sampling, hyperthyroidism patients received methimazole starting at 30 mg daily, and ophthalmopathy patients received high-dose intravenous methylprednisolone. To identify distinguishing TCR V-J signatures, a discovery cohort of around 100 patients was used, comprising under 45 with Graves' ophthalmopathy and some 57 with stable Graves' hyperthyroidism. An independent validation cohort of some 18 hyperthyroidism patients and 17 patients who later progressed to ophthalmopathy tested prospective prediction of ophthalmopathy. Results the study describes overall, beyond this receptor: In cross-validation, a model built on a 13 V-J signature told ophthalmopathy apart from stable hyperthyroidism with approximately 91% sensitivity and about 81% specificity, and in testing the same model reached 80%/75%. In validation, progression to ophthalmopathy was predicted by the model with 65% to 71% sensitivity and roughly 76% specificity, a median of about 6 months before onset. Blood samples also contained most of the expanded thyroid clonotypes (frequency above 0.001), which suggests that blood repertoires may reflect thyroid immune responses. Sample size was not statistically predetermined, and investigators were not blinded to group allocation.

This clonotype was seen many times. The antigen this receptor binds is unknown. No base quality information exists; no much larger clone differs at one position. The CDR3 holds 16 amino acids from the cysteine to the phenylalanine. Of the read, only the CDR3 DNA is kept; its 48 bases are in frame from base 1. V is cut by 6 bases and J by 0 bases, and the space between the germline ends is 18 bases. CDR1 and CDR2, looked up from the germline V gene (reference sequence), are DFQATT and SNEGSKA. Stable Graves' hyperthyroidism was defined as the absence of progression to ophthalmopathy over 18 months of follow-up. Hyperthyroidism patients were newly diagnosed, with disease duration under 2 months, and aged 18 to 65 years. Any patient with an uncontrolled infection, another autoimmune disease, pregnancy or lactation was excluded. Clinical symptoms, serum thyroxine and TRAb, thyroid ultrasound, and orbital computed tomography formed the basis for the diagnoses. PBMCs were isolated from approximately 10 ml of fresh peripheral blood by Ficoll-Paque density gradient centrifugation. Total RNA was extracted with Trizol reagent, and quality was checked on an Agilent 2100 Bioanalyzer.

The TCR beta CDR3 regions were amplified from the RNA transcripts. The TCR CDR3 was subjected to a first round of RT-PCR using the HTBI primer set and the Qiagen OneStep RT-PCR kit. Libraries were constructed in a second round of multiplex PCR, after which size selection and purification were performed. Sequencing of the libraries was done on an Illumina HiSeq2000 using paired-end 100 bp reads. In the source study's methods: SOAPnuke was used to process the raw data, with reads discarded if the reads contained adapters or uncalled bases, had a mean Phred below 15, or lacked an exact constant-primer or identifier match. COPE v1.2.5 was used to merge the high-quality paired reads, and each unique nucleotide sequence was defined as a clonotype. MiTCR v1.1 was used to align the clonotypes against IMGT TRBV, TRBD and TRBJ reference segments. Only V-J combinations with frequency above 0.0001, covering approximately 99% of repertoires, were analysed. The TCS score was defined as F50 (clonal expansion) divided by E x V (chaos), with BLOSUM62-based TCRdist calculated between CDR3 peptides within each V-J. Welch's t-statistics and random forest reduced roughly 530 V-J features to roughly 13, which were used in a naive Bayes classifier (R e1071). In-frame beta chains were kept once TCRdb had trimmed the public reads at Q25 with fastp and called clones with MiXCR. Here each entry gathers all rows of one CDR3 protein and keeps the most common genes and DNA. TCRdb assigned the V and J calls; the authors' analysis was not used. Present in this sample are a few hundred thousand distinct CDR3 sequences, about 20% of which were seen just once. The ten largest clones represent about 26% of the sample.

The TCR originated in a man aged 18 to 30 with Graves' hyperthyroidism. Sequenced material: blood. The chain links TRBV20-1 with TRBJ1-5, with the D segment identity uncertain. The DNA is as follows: TGCAGTGCCTCCGTAGGTACGTGGTATAGCAATCAGCCCCAGCATTTT. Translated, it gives CSASVGTWYSNQPQHF.